The 10 T cell receptor beta chains in this list originate from one sample, sequenced in a study of Ad26.COV2.S vaccination and SARS-CoV-2 variants. Treatment noted: some 20 received Ad26.COV2.S at low or high dose, single or two shots; roughly five received placebo; per-sample allocation not given. The study sampled participants on day 63 after the first vaccine or placebo injection. Here immunoSEQ multiplex PCR was the method, and the copy in TCRdb shows in-frame clones only, minus some. The sample yields more than 400,000 clones, about 90% seen once. The input for sequencing was peripheral blood, taken in a trial of Ad26.COV2.S vaccine versus placebo. The receptors were sampled from a person between 18 and 65 years old who received the Ad26.COV2.S COVID-19 vaccine or a placebo.

The V and J genes are TRBV10-3 and TRBJ2-7; D is undetermined. CDR3 length: 15 amino acids. Germline CDR1 reads ENHRY; CDR2 reads SYGVKD. Deletions cut 1 base from V and 0 bases from J, with 10 bases between. CDR3 loop: CAISEFNSRSYEQYF. The CDR3 DNA reads as TGTGCCATCAGTGAGTTCAACAGCCGCTCCTACGAGCAGTACTTC.

V gene TRBV3-1 (or the pseudogene TRBV3-2) combines with J gene TRBJ2-5; 14 bases agree with TRBD2. Germline trimming cut 1 base from V and 4 bases from J; bases unmatched to any gene: 5. Germline-derived CDR1 and CDR2 are LGHDT and YNNKEL (reference sequence). The CDR3 is 17 amino acids. DNA of the CDR3: TGTGCCAGCAGCCAAGTGGGACTAGCGGGAGTACGAGAGACCCAGTACTTC. This gives the protein CASSQVGLAGVRETQYF.

J is TRBJ1-5 and V is TRBV19; 12 bases line up with TRBD1. Germline V gene lookup returns CDR1 LNHDA and CDR2 SQIVND (reference sequence). The CDR3 covers 16 residues. V shed 5 bases, J shed 7 bases, and the junction held 9 bases outside the gene matches. This chain's CDR3 is CASSPRDRGRGQPQHF. In nucleotides, the CDR3 is TGTGCCAGTAGTCCGCGGGACAGGGGGCGCGGACAGCCCCAGCATTTT.

V gene TRBV18 combines with J gene TRBJ2-1, with TRBD2 identical over 11 bases. This CDR3 is 16 amino acids long. CDR1 is KGHSH and CDR2 is LQKENI in the germline V gene. V was clipped by 3 bases and J by 2 bases; unmatched bases: 3. The CDR3 spells CASSPLTSGAYNEQFF. The DNA for the CDR3 is TGTGCCAGCTCACCTTTGACTAGCGGGGCCTACAATGAGCAGTTCTTC. The full variable domain, with the rest looked up from reference TRBV18 and TRBJ2-1, is NAGVMQNPRHLVRRRGQEARLRCSPMKGHSHVYWYRQLPEEGLKFMVYLQKENIIDESGMPKERFSAEFPKEGPSILRIQQVVRGDSAAYFCASSPLTSGAYNEQFFGPGTRLTVL.

This chain links TRBV30 with TRBJ2-7; 10 nucleotides align to TRBD1. J lost 4 bases, V lost 0 bases, and 6 bases had no gene match. This CDR3 contains 15 residues. CDR1 and CDR2 from the germline V gene are GTSNPN and SVGIG (reference sequence). The DNA of the CDR3 is TGTGCCTGGAGTGTACCAGGGACAGGGGTTTACGAGCAGTACTTC. Its protein product is CAWSVPGTGVYEQYF.

This clone was observed a few times. The chain employs TRBV6-4 and TRBJ1-5; the match to TRBD1 covers 9 bases. This CDR3 spans 14 amino acids. CDR1 is MRHNA and CDR2 is SNTAGT in the germline V gene. The V segment lost 6 bases and the J segment 4 bases; nucleotides outside the gene matches: 4. As DNA, the CDR3 is TGTGCCAGCAGCCGGGACAGGGCGAATCAGCCCCAGCATTTT. Translation gives CASSRDRANQPQHF.

The chain combines TRBV27 with TRBJ2-1, with D perhaps being TRBD1 or TRBD2 (5 bases each). Trimming removed 5 bases at V and 6 bases at J, with 20 bases between. The CDR3 is 16 residues long. Germline V CDR1 and CDR2: MNHEY, SMNVEV (reference sequence). The CDR3 loop reads CASSSRDGALANEQFF. In DNA form, the CDR3 reads TGTGCCAGCAGTAGCCGGGACGGAGCCCTAGCCAATGAGCAGTTCTTC.

This clone was observed a handful of times. The chain combines TRBV1 with TRBJ2-2. TRBV1 represents a pseudogene. The CDR3 has 16 amino acids. As DNA, the CDR3 is TGCACCAGCAGCCGCGCGGACCAAGTACACACCGGGGAGCTGTTTTTT. It encodes CTSSRADQVHTGELFF.

This clone was detected only a few times. The chain uses TRBV30 and TRBJ1-2; possible D gene TRBD1, 5 bases. The germline V gene has CDR1 GTSNPN and CDR2 SVGIG (reference sequence). V shed 1 base and J shed 5 bases, with 14 bases lying between them. There are 14 residues in the CDR3. CDR3 protein: CAWSEAARGYGYTF. The DNA for the CDR3 is TGTGCCTGGAGTGAGGCGGCCCGGGGGTATGGCTACACCTTC.

CDR3 DNA sequence: TGTGCCAGCAGCTTAGTCGGGCAGCGCTACTACGAGCAGTACTTC. Protein product: CASSLVGQRYYEQYF. The genes are TRBV11-2 and TRBJ2-7, with D unresolved. Trimming took off 1 base at V and 3 bases at J, with 13 bases between the two ends. This CDR3 is 15 amino acids long. The V gene's germline CDR1 is SGHAT and CDR2 FQNNGV.